This passage covers 10 T cell receptor beta chains from one sample sequenced in a study of T-cell memory formation after mild COVID-19. A single record per CDR3 protein comes from TCRdb applying MiXCR to the 5' RACE reads. The profile covers fewer than 250,000 distinct CDR3 sequences, with roughly a tenth appearing a single time and roughly 3.2% taken by the ten largest. Sequencing used PBMCs or a T cell subset sorted from them (not recorded which). These receptors came from a man aged 18 to 35 who had mild COVID-19 (a few samples of this study predate the infection). Cell type and time point are not known.

In its sample, this clonotype was seen a few times. The chain joins TRBV4-3 to TRBJ1-1; a possible D gene is TRBD1 (5 bases). CDR1 is LGHNA, CDR2 YSLEER, per germline. CDR3 length equals 16 residues. Between the trimmed V and J ends, which lost 0 bases and 5 bases, there was a span of 16 bases. In DNA, the CDR3 is TGCGCCAGCAGCCAAGAGGAGGGAGACAGACGGACTGAAGCTTTCTTT. This codes for CASSQEEGDRRTEAFF.

This clonotype has more than one count but fewer than ten. The chain links TRBV9 to TRBJ2-2; D is undetermined. The CDR3 extends over 14 amino acids. Germline V CDR1 and CDR2: SGDLS, YYNGEE. The V end lost 4 bases, the J end lost 1 base, and 8 bases lay between the germline ends. This CDR3 is CASSPAVNTGELFF. For the CDR3, the DNA is TGTGCCAGCAGCCCGGCAGTGAACACCGGGGAGCTGTTTTTT.

This clonotype came up a few times. The J gene is TRBJ1-2, the V gene TRBV19; TRBD1 is a possible D gene (6 bases). This CDR3 spans 15 amino acids. V was shortened by 10 bases and J by 3 bases, with 21 bases between the two germline ends. Germline lookup yields CDR1 LNHDA and CDR2 SQIVND (reference sequence). The CDR3: CAKVGEGVLDYGYTF. The DNA of the CDR3 is TGTGCCAAAGTAGGAGAGGGGGTTCTGGACTATGGCTACACCTTC.

V and J are TRBV6-2 or TRBV6-3 and TRBJ2-3; the match to TRBD2 covers 11 bases. This CDR3 contains 18 residues. CDR1 MNHEY and CDR2 SVGEGT come from the germline V gene. V lost 6 bases and J lost 0; bases outside the gene matches: 11. CDR3 protein: CASSFTTSGGQSTDTQYF. The CDR3 DNA sequence: TGTGCCAGCAGCTTTACAACTAGCGGGGGCCAAAGCACAGATACGCAGTATTTT.

The CDR3 DNA reads as TGTGCCAGCAGACCAACAGGTTATCTTTCCAATGAGCAGTTCTTC. Encoded protein: CASRPTGYLSNEQFF. The chain links TRBV11-2 to TRBJ2-1, with D perhaps matching TRBD1 (5 bases). This CDR3 has 15 amino acids. V lost 6 bases to trimming and J lost 6 bases, with 18 bases between them. Germline V gives CDR1 SGHAT, CDR2 FQNNGV.

The rearrangement links TRBV7-8 to TRBJ2-6, with D hard to call. The CDR3 length is 15 residues. The V gene's germline CDR1 is SGHVS and CDR2 FQNEAQ. Trimming took off 5 bases at V and 0 bases at J, with 8 bases between the two ends. The CDR3 DNA reads as TGTGCCAGCAGCCCCTCAAGCTCTGGGGCCAACGTCCTGACTTTC. It encodes CASSPSSSGANVLTF.

This clonotype turned up a few times. The chain links TRBV5-1 to TRBJ1-5; D is undetermined. The germline V gene has CDR1 SGHRS and CDR2 YFSETQ. Trimming removed 0 bases from V and 3 bases from J, with 10 bases in between. The length of the CDR3 is 15 residues. CDR3 DNA: TGCGCCAGCAGCTTGGGAACAGAAGTCAATCAGCCCCAGCATTTT. Protein: CASSLGTEVNQPQHF. Looking up the rest from reference TRBV5-1 and TRBJ1-5 gives the full variable domain: KAGVTQTPRYLIKTRGQQVTLSCSPISGHRSVSWYQQTPGQGLQFLFEYFSETQRNKGNFPGRFSGRQFSNSRSEMNVSTLELGDSALYLCASSLGTEVNQPQHFGDGTRLSIL.

The chain couples TRBV7-2 to TRBJ2-3; D is unclear. CDR1 and CDR2 (germline): SGHTA, FQGNSA. The V end lost 5 bases, the J end lost 0 bases, and 12 bases lay between the germline ends. This CDR3 spans 15 amino acids. The DNA for the CDR3 is TGTGCCAGCAGCCCAATGCGCAGTAGCACAGATACGCAGTATTTT. The encoded protein is CASSPMRSSTDTQYF.

This clonotype was seen a handful of times. The chain recombines TRBV6-5 with TRBJ1-2, with D tentatively TRBD1 (5 bases). CDR1 MNHEY and CDR2 SVGAGI come from the germline V gene. The CDR3 runs 15 residues. V lost 0 bases, J lost 3 bases, and 11 bases lay in between. CDR3 amino acids: CASSYSVPGHYGYTF. In DNA, the CDR3 is TGTGCCAGCAGTTACTCGGTTCCAGGGCACTATGGCTACACCTTC.

The table lists this clonotype with a few counts. The chain combines TRBV7-2 with TRBJ2-1, with D possibly TRBD1 on 7 matching bases. The length of the CDR3 is 13 residues. The V and J ends lost 1 base and 8 bases respectively, with 9 bases between them. Germline V lookup: CDR1 SGHTA, CDR2 FQGNSA. Here the CDR3 DNA reads TGTGCCAGCAGCTTAGGCAGGGGGGATGAGCAGTTCTTC. Protein sequence: CASSLGRGDEQFF.